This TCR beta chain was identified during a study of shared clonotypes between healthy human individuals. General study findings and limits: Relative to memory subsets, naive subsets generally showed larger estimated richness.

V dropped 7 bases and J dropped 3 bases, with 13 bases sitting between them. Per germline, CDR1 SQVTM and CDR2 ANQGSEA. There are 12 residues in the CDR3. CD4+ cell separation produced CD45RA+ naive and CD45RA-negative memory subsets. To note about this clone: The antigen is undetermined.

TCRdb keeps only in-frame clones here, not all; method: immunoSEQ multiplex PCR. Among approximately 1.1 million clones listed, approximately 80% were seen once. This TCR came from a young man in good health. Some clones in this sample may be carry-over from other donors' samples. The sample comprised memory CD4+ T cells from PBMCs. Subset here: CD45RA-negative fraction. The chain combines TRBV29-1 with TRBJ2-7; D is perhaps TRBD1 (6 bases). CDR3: CSARTAYYEQYF. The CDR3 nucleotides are TGCAGCGCCAGGACAGCTTACTACGAGCAGTACTTC.